The rows below give T cell receptor beta chains drawn from one sample of a study of technical replicates of blood from a few donors. This table comes from immunoSEQ multiplex PCR, and its TCRdb copy is limited to in-frame clones, with some not included. The table has approximately 73,000 clones, 92% seen once; the top ten hold 0.42%. Sequenced: T cells isolated from PBMCs. The receptors come from a human donor in good health. CDR3s include the opening cysteine and the closing phenylalanine or tryptophan. A D gene is named only where the DNA matches it firmly. Some rows mark clone size as missing; the rest say once, few, many or name a class of expanded clone.

J | size | D | V | CDR3 | DNA
TRBJ2-2 | once | . | TRBV11-3 | CASGPGAGTGELFF | TGTGCCAGCGGCCCAGGGGCCGGCACCGGGGAGCTGTTTTTT
TRBJ1-3 | once | . | TRBV7-9 | CASSLVARRGRRGNTIYF | TGTGCCAGCAGCTTAGTAGCCCGGCGAGGGAGGAGGGGAAACACCATATATTTT
TRBJ2-2 | . | . | TRBV30 | CAWSWNTGELFF | TGTGCCTGGTCCTGGAACACCGGGGAGCTGTTTTTT
TRBJ1-5 | once | TRBD1 | TRBV2 | CASKEGQDYQPQHF | TGTGCCAGCAAGGAGGGACAGGATTACCAGCCCCAGCATTTT
TRBJ1-5 | . | . | TRBV27 | CASSSTPRDSLQHF | TGTGCCAGCAGTTCCACCCCCAGGGATAGCCTCCAGCATTTT
TRBJ1-2 | . | . | TRBV7-2 | CASSLARGAGYTF | TGTGCCAGCAGCTTAGCCAGGGGAGCGGGCTACACCTTC
TRBJ2-7 | . | . | TRBV6-1 | CASSEPRQGSYEQYF | TGTGCCAGCAGTGAACCCCGGCAGGGAAGCTACGAGCAGTACTTC
TRBJ2-1 | . | . | TRBV28 | CAIGENRGGYFPSYNEQFF | TGTGCCATCGGGGAAAACAGGGGGGGTTATTTTCCCTCCTACAATGAGCAGTTCTTC
TRBJ2-5 | . | . | TRBV6-5 | CASSGSQETQYF | TGTGCCAGCAGTGGCAGTCAAGAGACCCAGTACTTC
TRBJ1-2 | . | . | TRBV27 | CASSSTPTGGGYTF | TGTGCCAGCAGTTCCACACCGACAGGAGGCGGCTACACCTTC
TRBJ2-5 | . | TRBD1 | TRBV11-3 | CASSLEGSGTGEETQYF | TGTGCCAGCAGCTTAGAGGGTTCCGGGACAGGGGAAGAGACCCAGTACTTC
TRBJ1-1 | . | . | TRBV2 | CASSVTFKNTEAFF | TGTGCCAGCAGTGTGACATTTAAGAACACTGAAGCTTTCTTT
TRBJ2-7 | . | . | TRBV6-4 | CASSDGPYEQYF | TGTGCCAGCAGTGACGGGCCCTACGAGCAGTACTTC
TRBJ2-7 | . | . | TRBV6-5 | CASSTYKEQYF | TGTGCCAGCAGTACCTATAAGGAGCAGTACTTC
TRBJ2-3 | once | TRBD1 | TRBV5-1 | CASSYQGAGTLTDTQYF | TGCGCCAGCAGCTACCAGGGGGCGGGGACCCTCACAGATACGCAGTATTTT
TRBJ2-1 | . | TRBD2 | TRBV9 | CASSATGTSVNEQFF | TGTGCCAGCAGCGCAACCGGGACTAGCGTAAATGAGCAGTTCTTC
TRBJ2-1 | . | TRBD2 | TRBV9 | CASSVGGLAGNEQFF | TGTGCCAGCAGCGTAGGGGGACTAGCGGGGAATGAGCAGTTCTTC
TRBJ1-2 | . | . | TRBV6-5 | CASSLQGTYGYTF | TGTGCCAGCAGTCTACAGGGTACCTATGGCTACACCTTC
TRBJ2-3 | . | TRBD2 | TRBV5-6 | CASSGLAGTDTQYF | TGTGCCAGCAGCGGGCTAGCGGGGACAGATACGCAGTATTTT
TRBJ2-1 | . | . | TRBV7-9 | CAGEEIYNEQFF | TGTGCCGGGGAGGAGATTTACAATGAGCAGTTCTTC
TRBJ2-7 | . | TRBD2 | TRBV6-5 | CASSYFGASGREQYF | TGTGCCAGCAGTTACTTTGGGGCTAGCGGGAGAGAGCAGTACTTC
TRBJ1-4 | . | TRBD1 | TRBV6-5 | CASSYGGQGYEKLFF | TGTGCCAGCAGTTACGGGGGACAGGGCTATGAAAAACTGTTTTTT
TRBJ2-1 | . | . | TRBV7-2 | CASLPGVGYNEQFF | TGTGCCAGCCTCCCGGGGGTTGGATACAATGAGCAGTTCTTC
TRBJ2-1 | . | TRBD2 | TRBV7-3 | CASSLGEVAGEGRKQFF | TGTGCCAGCAGCTTAGGGGAAGTAGCGGGAGAGGGAAGGAAGCAGTTCTTC
TRBJ2-2 | . | . | TRBV6-6 | CATRGLTNTGELFF | TGTGCCACTCGAGGGTTAACGAACACCGGGGAGCTGTTTTTT
TRBJ2-7 | . | . | TRBV27 | CASSYRQGGSDEQYF | TGTGCCAGCAGTTACAGACAGGGAGGTAGTGACGAGCAGTACTTC
TRBJ2-7 | . | . | TRBV4-1 | CASSQEGVYEQYF | TGCGCCAGCAGCCAAGAGGGAGTGTACGAGCAGTACTTC
TRBJ2-1 | . | . | TRBV5-5 | CASSLALNNEQFF | TGTGCCAGCAGCTTGGCCCTAAACAATGAGCAGTTCTTC
TRBJ2-2 | . | TRBD2 | TRBV4-1 | CASSLAGGRTGELFF | TGCGCCAGCAGCCTAGCGGGAGGGCGGACCGGGGAGCTGTTTTTT